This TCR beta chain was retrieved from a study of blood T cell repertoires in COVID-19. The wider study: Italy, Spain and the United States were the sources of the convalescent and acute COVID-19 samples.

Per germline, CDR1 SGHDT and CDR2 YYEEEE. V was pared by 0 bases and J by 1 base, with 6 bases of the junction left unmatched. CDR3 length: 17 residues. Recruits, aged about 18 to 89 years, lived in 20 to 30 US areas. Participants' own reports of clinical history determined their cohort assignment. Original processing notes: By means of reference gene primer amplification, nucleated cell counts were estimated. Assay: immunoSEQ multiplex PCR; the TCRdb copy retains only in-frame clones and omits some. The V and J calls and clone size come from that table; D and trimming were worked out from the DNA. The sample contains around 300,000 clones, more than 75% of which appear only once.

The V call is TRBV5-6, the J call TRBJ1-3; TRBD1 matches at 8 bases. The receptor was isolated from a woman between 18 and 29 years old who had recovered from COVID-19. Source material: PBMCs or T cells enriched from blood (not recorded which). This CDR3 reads CASSLVTGALSGNTIYF. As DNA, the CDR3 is TGTGCCAGCAGCTTGGTGACAGGGGCTCTTTCTGGAAACACCATATATTTT.